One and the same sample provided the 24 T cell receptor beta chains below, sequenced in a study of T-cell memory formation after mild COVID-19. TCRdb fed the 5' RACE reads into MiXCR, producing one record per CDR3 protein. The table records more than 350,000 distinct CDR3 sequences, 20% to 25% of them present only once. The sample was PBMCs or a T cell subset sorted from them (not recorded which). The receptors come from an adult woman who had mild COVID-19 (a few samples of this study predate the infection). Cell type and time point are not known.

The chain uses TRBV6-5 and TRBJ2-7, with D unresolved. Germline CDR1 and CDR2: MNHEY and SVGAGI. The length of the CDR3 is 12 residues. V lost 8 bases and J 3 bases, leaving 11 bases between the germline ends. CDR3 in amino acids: CASGPGRYEQYF. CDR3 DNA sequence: TGTGCCAGCGGGCCGGGCCGCTACGAGCAGTACTTC.

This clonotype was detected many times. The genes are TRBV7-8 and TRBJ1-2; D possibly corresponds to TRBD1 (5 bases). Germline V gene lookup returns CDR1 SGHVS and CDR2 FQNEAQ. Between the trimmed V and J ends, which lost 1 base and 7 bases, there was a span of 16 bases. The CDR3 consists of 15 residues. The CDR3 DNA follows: TGTGCCAGCAGCTTAGGAGCGTCCGGGGGAGGTGGCTACACCTTC. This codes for CASSLGASGGGGYTF.

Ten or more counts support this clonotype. The CDR3 nucleotides are TGTGCCAGTAGTATCGGCAATCGGAATGAGCAGTTCTTC. This translates into CASSIGNRNEQFF. The V and J genes are TRBV19 and TRBJ2-1; D not resolved. Germline CDR1 is LNHDA and CDR2 is SQIVND (reference sequence). Trimming stripped 3 bases from V and 7 bases from J, with 10 bases between. The CDR3 covers 13 residues.

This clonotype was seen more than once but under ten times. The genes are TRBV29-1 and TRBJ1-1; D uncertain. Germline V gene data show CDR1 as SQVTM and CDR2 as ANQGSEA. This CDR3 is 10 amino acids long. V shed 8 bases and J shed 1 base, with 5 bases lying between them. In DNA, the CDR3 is TGCAGCTCGAAGAACACTGAAGCTTTCTTT. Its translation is CSSKNTEAFF.

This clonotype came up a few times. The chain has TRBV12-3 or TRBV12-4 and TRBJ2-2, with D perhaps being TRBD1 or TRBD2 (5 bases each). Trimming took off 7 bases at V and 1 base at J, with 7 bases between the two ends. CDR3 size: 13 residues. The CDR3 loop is CASTGRNTGELFF. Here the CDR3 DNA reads TGTGCCAGCACAGGGAGGAACACCGGGGAGCTGTTTTTT.

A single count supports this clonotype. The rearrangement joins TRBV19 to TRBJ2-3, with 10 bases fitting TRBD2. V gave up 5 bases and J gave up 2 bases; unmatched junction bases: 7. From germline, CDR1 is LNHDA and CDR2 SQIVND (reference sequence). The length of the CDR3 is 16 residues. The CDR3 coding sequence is TGTGCCAGTAGTCCTAGGGGACTAGCGATCACAGATACGCAGTATTTT. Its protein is CASSPRGLAITDTQYF.

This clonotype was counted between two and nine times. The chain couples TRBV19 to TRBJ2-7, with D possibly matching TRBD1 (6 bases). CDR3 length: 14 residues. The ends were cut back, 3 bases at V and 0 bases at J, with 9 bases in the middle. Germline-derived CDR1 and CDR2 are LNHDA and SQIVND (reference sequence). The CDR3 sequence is CASSMGHSSYEQYF. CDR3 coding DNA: TGTGCCAGTAGTATGGGACATAGCTCCTACGAGCAGTACTTC.

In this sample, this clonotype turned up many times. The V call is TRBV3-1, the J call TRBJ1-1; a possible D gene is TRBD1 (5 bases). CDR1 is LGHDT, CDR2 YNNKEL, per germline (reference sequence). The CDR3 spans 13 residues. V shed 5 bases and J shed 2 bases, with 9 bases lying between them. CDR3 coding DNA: TGTGCCAGCAGCGCAGACAGTAACACTGAAGCTTTCTTT. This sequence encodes CASSADSNTEAFF.

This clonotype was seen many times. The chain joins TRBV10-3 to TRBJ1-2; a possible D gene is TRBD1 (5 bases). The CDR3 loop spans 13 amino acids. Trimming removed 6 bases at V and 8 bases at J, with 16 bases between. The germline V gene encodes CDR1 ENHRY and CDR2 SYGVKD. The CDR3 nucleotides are TGTGCCATCAGAACCGGGACGGAGATGGGCTACACCTTC. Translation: CAIRTGTEMGYTF.

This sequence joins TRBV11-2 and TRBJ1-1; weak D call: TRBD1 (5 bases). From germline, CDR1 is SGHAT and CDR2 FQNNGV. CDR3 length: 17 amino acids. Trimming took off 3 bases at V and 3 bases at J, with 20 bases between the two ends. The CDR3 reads CASSLSTMGRIHTEAFF. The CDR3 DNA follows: TGTGCCAGCAGCTTGTCCACCATGGGACGGATACACACTGAAGCTTTCTTT.

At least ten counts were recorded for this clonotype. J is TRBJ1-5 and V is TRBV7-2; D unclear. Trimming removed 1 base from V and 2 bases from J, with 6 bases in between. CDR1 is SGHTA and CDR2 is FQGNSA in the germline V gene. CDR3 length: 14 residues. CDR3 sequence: CASSLVAGNQPQHF. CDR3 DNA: TGTGCCAGCAGCTTAGTTGCAGGCAATCAGCCCCAGCATTTT.

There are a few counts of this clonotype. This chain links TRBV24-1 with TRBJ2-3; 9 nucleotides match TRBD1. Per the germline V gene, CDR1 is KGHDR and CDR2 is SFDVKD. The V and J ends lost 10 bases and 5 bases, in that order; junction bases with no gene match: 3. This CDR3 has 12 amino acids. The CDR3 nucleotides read TGTGCCACATCGGACAGGGGAGATACGCAGTATTTT. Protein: CATSDRGDTQYF.

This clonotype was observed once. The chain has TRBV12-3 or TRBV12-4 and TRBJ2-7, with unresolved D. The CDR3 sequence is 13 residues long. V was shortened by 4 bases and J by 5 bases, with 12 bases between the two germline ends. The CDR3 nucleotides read TGTGCCAGCAGTTATGGGCACTCGGACGAGCAGTACTTC. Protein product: CASSYGHSDEQYF.

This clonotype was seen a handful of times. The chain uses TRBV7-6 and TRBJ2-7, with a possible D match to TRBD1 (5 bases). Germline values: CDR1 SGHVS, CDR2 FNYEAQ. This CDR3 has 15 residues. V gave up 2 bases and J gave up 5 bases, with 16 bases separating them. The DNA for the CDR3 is TGTGCCAGCAGCTTAATTGGTCAGGGTGTCCACGAGCAGTACTTC. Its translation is CASSLIGQGVHEQYF.

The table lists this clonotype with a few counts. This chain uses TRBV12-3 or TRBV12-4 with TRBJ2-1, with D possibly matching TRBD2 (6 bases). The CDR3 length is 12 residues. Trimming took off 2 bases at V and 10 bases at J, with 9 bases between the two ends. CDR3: CASSLPTREQFF. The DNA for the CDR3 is TGTGCCAGCAGTTTACCGACTAGAGAGCAGTTCTTC.

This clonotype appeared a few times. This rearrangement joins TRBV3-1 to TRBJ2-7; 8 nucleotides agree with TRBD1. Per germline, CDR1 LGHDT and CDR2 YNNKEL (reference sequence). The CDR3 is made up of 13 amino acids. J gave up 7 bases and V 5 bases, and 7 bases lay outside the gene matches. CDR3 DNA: TGTGCCAGCAGCGATAGGACAGGGAGAGAGCAGTACTTC. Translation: CASSDRTGREQYF.

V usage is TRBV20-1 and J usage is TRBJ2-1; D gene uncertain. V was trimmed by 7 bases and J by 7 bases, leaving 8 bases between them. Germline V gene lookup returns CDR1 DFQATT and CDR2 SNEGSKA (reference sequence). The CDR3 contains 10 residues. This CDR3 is CSVKGNEQFF. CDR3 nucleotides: TGCAGTGTAAAAGGGAATGAGCAGTTCTTC.

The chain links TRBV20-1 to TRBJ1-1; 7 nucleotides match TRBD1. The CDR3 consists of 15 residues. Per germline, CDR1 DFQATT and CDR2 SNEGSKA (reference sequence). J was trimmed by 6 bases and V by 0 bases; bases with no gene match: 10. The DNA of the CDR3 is TGCAGTGCTAGAGAGACAGGGTTGGGGAGGGCTGAAGCTTTCTTT. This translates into CSARETGLGRAEAFF.

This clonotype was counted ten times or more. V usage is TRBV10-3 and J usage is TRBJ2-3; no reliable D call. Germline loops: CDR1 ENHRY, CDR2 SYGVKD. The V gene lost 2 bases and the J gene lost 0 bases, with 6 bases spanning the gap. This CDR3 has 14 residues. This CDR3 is CAISEPASTDTQYF. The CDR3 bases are TGTGCCATCAGTGAGCCAGCTAGCACAGATACGCAGTATTTT.

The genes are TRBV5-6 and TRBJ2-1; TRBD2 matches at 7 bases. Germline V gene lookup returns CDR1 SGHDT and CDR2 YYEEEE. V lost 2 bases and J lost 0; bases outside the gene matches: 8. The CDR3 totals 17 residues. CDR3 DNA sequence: TGTGCCAGCAGCTTTGGCTTCGCGGGAGTCTCCTACAATGAGCAGTTCTTC. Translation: CASSFGFAGVSYNEQFF.

For the CDR3, the DNA is TGTGCCACCAGTGTTACTAGCGCGTCCCGGAGTGAGCAGTTCTTC. This encodes CATSVTSASRSEQFF. The chain employs TRBV24-1 and TRBJ2-1; 7 nucleotides align to TRBD2. Unmatched junction bases numbered 12, after V lost 5 bases and J lost 9 bases. The CDR3 consists of 15 residues. The germline gives CDR1 KGHDR, CDR2 SFDVKD.

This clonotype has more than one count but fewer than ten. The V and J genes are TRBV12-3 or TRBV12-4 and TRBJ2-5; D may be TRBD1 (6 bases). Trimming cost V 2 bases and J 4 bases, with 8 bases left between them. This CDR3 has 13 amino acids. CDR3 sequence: CASSLRDTETQYF. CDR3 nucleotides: TGTGCCAGCAGTTTACGGGACACAGAGACCCAGTACTTC.

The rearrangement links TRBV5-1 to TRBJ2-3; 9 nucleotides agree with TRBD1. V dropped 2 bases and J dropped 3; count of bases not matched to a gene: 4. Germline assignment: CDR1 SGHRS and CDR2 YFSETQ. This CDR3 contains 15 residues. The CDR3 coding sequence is TGCGCCAGCAGCTTCCATGGACAGGGGACAGATACGCAGTATTTT. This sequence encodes CASSFHGQGTDTQYF.

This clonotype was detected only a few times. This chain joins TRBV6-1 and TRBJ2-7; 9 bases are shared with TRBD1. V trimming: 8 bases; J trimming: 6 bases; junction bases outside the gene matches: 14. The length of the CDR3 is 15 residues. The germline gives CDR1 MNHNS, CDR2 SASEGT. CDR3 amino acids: CASSWSLGTGIEQYF. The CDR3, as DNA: TGTGCCAGCTCCTGGTCACTAGGGACAGGGATCGAGCAGTACTTC.